This T cell receptor beta chain comes out of a study of identifying expanded T cells in peripheral blood. General observations from the study: Across healthy donors, higher total template counts meant significantly greater approximately two-week count variance. Over approximately two and four weeks, about 15 and 19 clones changed, versus more than 1 between replicates.

Sequencing was performed with immunoSEQ multiplex PCR; in TCRdb, only in-frame clones are kept and a portion is missing. The repertoire holds 85,000 to 95,000 clones, with about 90% as singletons. Germline CDR1 and CDR2: SNHLY and FYNNEI. The CDR3 runs 14 residues. V was pared by 6 bases and J by 1 base, with 5 bases of the junction left unmatched. No infections or other immune events were documented during collection. A word on this clone: What it binds is unknown.

V gene TRBV2 combines with J gene TRBJ2-7; 8 nucleotides align to TRBD1. The specimen sequenced was blood. The clonotype originates from a person between 18 and 70 years old in good health. The CDR3 loop reads CASRTGAGSYEQYF. CDR3 coding DNA: TGTGCCAGCAGGACAGGGGCGGGGTCCTACGAGCAGTACTTC.